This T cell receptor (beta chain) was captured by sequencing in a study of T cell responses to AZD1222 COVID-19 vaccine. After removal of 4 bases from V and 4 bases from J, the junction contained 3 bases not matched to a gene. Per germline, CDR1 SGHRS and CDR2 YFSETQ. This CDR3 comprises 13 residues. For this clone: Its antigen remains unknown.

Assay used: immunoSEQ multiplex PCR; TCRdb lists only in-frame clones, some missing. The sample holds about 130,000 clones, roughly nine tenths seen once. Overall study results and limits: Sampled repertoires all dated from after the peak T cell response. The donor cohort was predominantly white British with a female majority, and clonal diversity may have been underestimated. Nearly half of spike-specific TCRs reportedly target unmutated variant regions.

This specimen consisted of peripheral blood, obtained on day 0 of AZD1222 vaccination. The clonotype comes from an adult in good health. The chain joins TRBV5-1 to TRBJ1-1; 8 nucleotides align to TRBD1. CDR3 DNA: TGCGCCAGCAGCCGCACAGGGGGCACTGAAGCTTTCTTT. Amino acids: CASSRTGGTEAFF.